Below, one T cell receptor beta chain is given with its context. Antigen specificity is unknown. These data originate in a study of radiotherapy plus CTLA-4 blockade in lung cancer. Findings and caveats of the study: Dynamics of early blood T cell clones, together with interferon-beta, were reportedly the best predictors of response.

Clones were sequenced by immunoSEQ multiplex PCR, and TCRdb holds only the in-frame ones, with some missing. This sample has roughly 62,000 clones, with about 72% found just once. Germline CDR1 SGHDT, CDR2 YYEEEE. The CDR3 is 19 residues long. Germline trimming cut 4 bases from V and 3 bases from J; bases unmatched to any gene: 18. The chain links TRBV5-6 to TRBJ2-1; TRBD2 agrees at 8 bases. Specimen: peripheral blood, collected from a patient treated with radiotherapy plus ipilimumab. This sequence originates from a human donor with non-small cell lung cancer who had a complete response to radiotherapy plus ipilimumab. In DNA form, the CDR3 reads TGTGCCAGCAGCCCCGGGAGGGAACTCCGGGACAAACTCTACAATGAGCAGTTCTTC. This codes for CASSPGRELRDKLYNEQFF.